A selection of T cell receptor beta chains follows, all from one sample in a study of CD8 T cells in ankylosing spondylitis. One entry per CDR3 protein results from TCRdb running MiXCR on the 5' RACE reads. The data show about 450,000 distinct CDR3 sequences, more than 25% seen once. The specimen was blood, either unsorted or a sorted T cell fraction (not recorded which). The receptors shown here come from a male donor with ankylosing spondylitis. CDR3s leave out the opening cysteine and the closing phenylalanine or tryptophan. A D gene is named only where the DNA matches it firmly. The listing skips clone size in some rows; elsewhere it reads once, few, many or a size class.

CDR3 protein: ASSQGHSGPSTDTQY; J gene: TRBJ2-3; clone size: few; D gene: NA; V gene: TRBV11-2
CDR3 protein: SAKPRGAGAAQY; J gene: TRBJ2-5; clone size: NA; D gene: NA; V gene: TRBV20-1
CDR3 protein: ASSLSGFYEQY; J gene: TRBJ2-7; clone size: NA; D gene: NA; V gene: TRBV11-2
CDR3 protein: SVEPAVGTDTQY; J gene: TRBJ2-3; clone size: NA; D gene: NA; V gene: TRBV29-1
CDR3 protein: ASSLGRAMASTDTQY; J gene: TRBJ2-3; clone size: NA; D gene: NA; V gene: TRBV11-1
CDR3 protein: ASSFARTDTQY; J gene: TRBJ2-3; clone size: NA; D gene: NA; V gene: TRBV27
CDR3 protein: SAREGFTNEQF; J gene: TRBJ2-1; clone size: NA; D gene: NA; V gene: TRBV20-1
CDR3 protein: ASSLGSTVPTYGYT; J gene: TRBJ1-2; clone size: many; D gene: NA; V gene: TRBV7-9
CDR3 protein: AITPGSGSYYNEQF; J gene: TRBJ2-1; clone size: few; D gene: TRBD2; V gene: TRBV10-3
CDR3 protein: ASSNVGGTEAF; J gene: TRBJ1-1; clone size: NA; D gene: NA; V gene: TRBV11-2
CDR3 protein: ASTGGARKQF; J gene: TRBJ2-1; clone size: NA; D gene: TRBD2; V gene: TRBV2
CDR3 protein: ASSLDGREYGYT; J gene: TRBJ1-2; clone size: few; D gene: NA; V gene: TRBV5-1
CDR3 protein: ASSSSSGDTQY; J gene: TRBJ2-3; clone size: NA; D gene: NA; V gene: TRBV5-1
CDR3 protein: ASSQRENQPQH; J gene: TRBJ1-5; clone size: many; D gene: NA; V gene: TRBV12-3/TRBV12-4
CDR3 protein: ASSLYQGEQY; J gene: TRBJ2-7; clone size: NA; D gene: NA; V gene: TRBV7-2
CDR3 protein: ASSLGRYEGSYNEQF; J gene: TRBJ2-1; clone size: NA; D gene: NA; V gene: TRBV12-3/TRBV12-4
CDR3 protein: SAYLSGRGELF; J gene: TRBJ2-2; clone size: NA; D gene: NA; V gene: TRBV29-1
CDR3 protein: ATSDPGTGYTDTQY; J gene: TRBJ2-3; clone size: NA; D gene: TRBD1; V gene: TRBV24-1
CDR3 protein: ASSQDLTGYTEAF; J gene: TRBJ1-1; clone size: NA; D gene: TRBD1; V gene: TRBV4-1
CDR3 protein: AISDLRQSELGNTIY; J gene: TRBJ1-3; clone size: NA; D gene: NA; V gene: TRBV10-3
CDR3 protein: SAYPGQTNEKLF; J gene: TRBJ1-4; clone size: few; D gene: TRBD1; V gene: TRBV20-1
CDR3 protein: ASSQIRGADDGYT; J gene: TRBJ1-2; clone size: NA; D gene: NA; V gene: TRBV4-2
CDR3 protein: ASSQGPGLATYEQY; J gene: TRBJ2-7; clone size: few; D gene: TRBD2; V gene: TRBV4-2
CDR3 protein: ASSLSTTNEKLF; J gene: TRBJ1-4; clone size: few; D gene: NA; V gene: TRBV5-1
CDR3 protein: AIRELAGYNEQF; J gene: TRBJ2-1; clone size: few; D gene: TRBD2; V gene: TRBV10-3
CDR3 protein: ASRYDMNTEAF; J gene: TRBJ1-1; clone size: NA; D gene: NA; V gene: TRBV5-1
CDR3 protein: SARDLYEQY; J gene: TRBJ2-7; clone size: NA; D gene: NA; V gene: TRBV20-1
CDR3 protein: ASSLRGPVRAEQY; J gene: TRBJ2-7; clone size: NA; D gene: NA; V gene: TRBV5-6
CDR3 protein: ATSRDLRAGANVLT; J gene: TRBJ2-6; clone size: NA; D gene: NA; V gene: TRBV15